The sequence of this T cell receptor beta chain was determined in a study of blood T cell repertoires in COVID-19. Germline lookup yields CDR1 SGHDN and CDR2 FVKESK. This CDR3 is 17 amino acids long. Trimming shortened V by 4 bases and J by 0 bases, and 18 bases separated the two germline ends. Sequencing was performed with immunoSEQ multiplex PCR; in TCRdb, only in-frame clones are kept and a portion is missing. The sample records roughly 63,000 clones, approximately 80% being singletons. This sequence was found in a man older than 75 with acute or convalescent COVID-19. The sequenced material came from peripheral blood. The rearrangement joins TRBV14 to TRBJ2-5; tentative D call: TRBD2 (6 bases). In nucleotides, the CDR3 is TGTGCCAGCAGCCCACGACCCAGGCGGGGATACCAAGAGACCCAGTACTTC. This sequence encodes CASSPRPRRGYQETQYF.